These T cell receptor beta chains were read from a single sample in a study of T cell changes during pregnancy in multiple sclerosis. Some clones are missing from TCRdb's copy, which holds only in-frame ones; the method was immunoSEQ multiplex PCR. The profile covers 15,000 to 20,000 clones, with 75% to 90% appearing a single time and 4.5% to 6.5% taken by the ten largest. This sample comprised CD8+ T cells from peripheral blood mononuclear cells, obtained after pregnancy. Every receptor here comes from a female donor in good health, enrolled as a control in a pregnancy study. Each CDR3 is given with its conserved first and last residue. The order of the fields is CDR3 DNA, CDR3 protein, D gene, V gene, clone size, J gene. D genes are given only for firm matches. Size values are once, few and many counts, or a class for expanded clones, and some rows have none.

TGTGCCAGCAGCTTAGAGTACGGGAATGAAGCTTTCTTT,CASSLEYGNEAFF,NA,TRBV7-9,NA,TRBJ1-1
TGTGCCAGCAGCTTACGACTAGCGGGACGCTTGGGGGAGACCCAGTACTTC,CASSLRLAGRLGETQYF,TRBD2,TRBV13,NA,TRBJ2-5
TGTGCCAGCAGTTTCGGACAGGCCACCTACGAGCAGTACTTC,CASSFGQATYEQYF,TRBD1,TRBV27,once,TRBJ2-7
TGTGCCAGCAGTGAGGGACTAGCGGCATCCTCCGAGCAGTACTTC,CASSEGLAASSEQYF,TRBD2,TRBV6-4,NA,TRBJ2-7
TGTGCCAGCAGCAATGCACAGGGGGGGATCAACTATGGCTACACCTTC,CASSNAQGGINYGYTF,TRBD1,TRBV27,NA,TRBJ1-2
TGTGCCAGCAGCCTCGGACTATCGGACACCGGGGAGCTGTTTTTT,CASSLGLSDTGELFF,NA,TRBV9,NA,TRBJ2-2
TGTGCCAGCAGCTTAGCGTCGGGCGAGCAGTACTTC,CASSLASGEQYF,NA,TRBV7-9,NA,TRBJ2-7
TGTGCCAGCAGCTTAGGGGGTATGGGGGCGCGTCTGGGTCCCCTCCACTTT,CASSLGGMGARLGPLHF,NA,TRBV7-9,once,TRBJ1-6
TGTGCCTGGAGTCCCCCCGCAGGGCACTATGGCTACACCTTC,CAWSPPAGHYGYTF,NA,TRBV30,NA,TRBJ1-2
TGTGCCTGGAGTGTCCACAGGGGCTACGAGCAGTACTTC,CAWSVHRGYEQYF,TRBD1,TRBV30,NA,TRBJ2-7
TGTGCCAGCAGCCCCGCGAACACCGGGGAGCTGTTTTTT,CASSPANTGELFF,NA,TRBV4-2,once,TRBJ2-2
TGTGCCAGCAGTTGGGACAGTATCTCTGGAAACACCATATATTTT,CASSWDSISGNTIYF,TRBD1,TRBV28,once,TRBJ1-3
TGTGCCAGCAGTTCCAGGGCTCCCGGAGAGACCCAGTACTTC,CASSSRAPGETQYF,NA,TRBV27,NA,TRBJ2-5
TGTGCCAGCAGTTCGGCCCCCAGGGAAAAAGATACGCAGTATTTT,CASSSAPREKDTQYF,NA,TRBV7-3,NA,TRBJ2-3
TGTGCCTGGAGTGCTGGGGCCCCTTACGAGCAGTACTTC,CAWSAGAPYEQYF,NA,TRBV30,NA,TRBJ2-7
TGTGCCAGCAGCTTTTGGGGGGGCGAGCCCCAGCATTTT,CASSFWGGEPQHF,NA,TRBV5-8,once,TRBJ1-5
TGCGCCAGCAGCCCTTTGTGGGGGGAACCCACAGATACGCAGTATTTT,CASSPLWGEPTDTQYF,NA,TRBV5-1,NA,TRBJ2-3
TGTGCCAGTGGACAGGGTCAGAACGAGCAGTACTTC,CASGQGQNEQYF,TRBD1,TRBV19,NA,TRBJ2-7
TGTGCCAGCAGCCAAGAATTGGGACTAGCGGTGAGTAGCTCCTACAATGAGCAGTTCTTC,CASSQELGLAVSSSYNEQFF,TRBD2,TRBV4-2,few,TRBJ2-1
TGCAGCGTACCACAGGGGGCGGGTAATGAGCAGTTCTTC,CSVPQGAGNEQFF,TRBD1,TRBV29-1,NA,TRBJ2-1
TGTGCCAGCAGCTTAGACGGAGGGGACGGCTACACCTTC,CASSLDGGDGYTF,NA,TRBV7-9,medium-sized,TRBJ1-2
TGTGCCAGAAGCTTGAATAGCGCGGCCGGGGAGCTGTTTTTT,CARSLNSAAGELFF,NA,TRBV5-3,NA,TRBJ2-2
TGTGCCAGCAGCCTCAGCGGGGTCAGCACAGATACGCAGTATTTT,CASSLSGVSTDTQYF,TRBD2,TRBV7-2,NA,TRBJ2-3
TGCGCCAGCAGCCAAGACGCGGGCTATGGCTACACCTTC,CASSQDAGYGYTF,NA,TRBV4-1,NA,TRBJ1-2
TGTGCCAGCAGCCCCGAGGCAAGGCCTAATGAAAAACTGTTTTTT,CASSPEARPNEKLFF,NA,TRBV5-4,NA,TRBJ1-4
TGTGCCAGCAGTGAAGGACAGGGGGTGGAGGAAAAACTGTTTTTT,CASSEGQGVEEKLFF,TRBD1,TRBV2,NA,TRBJ1-4
TGCGCCAGCAGCCAAGCAGGGGAGGGGATCTCTGGGGCCAACGTCCTGACTTTC,CASSQAGEGISGANVLTF,NA,TRBV4-3,NA,TRBJ2-6
TGTGCCAGCAGCTTAATCAGGGCTGCCGGGGAGCTGTTTTTT,CASSLIRAAGELFF,NA,TRBV7-8,NA,TRBJ2-2
TGTGCCAGCAGCCCAGGCGGAGGGGCATCGGGGGAGCTGTTTTTT,CASSPGGGASGELFF,NA,TRBV7-9,NA,TRBJ2-2
TGCGCCAGCAGCCAAGAGCGGAATACCTACAATGAGCAGTTCTTC,CASSQERNTYNEQFF,NA,TRBV4-3,NA,TRBJ2-1
TGTGCCAGCACCCCGGACTATGGCTACACCTTC,CASTPDYGYTF,NA,TRBV6-6,large,TRBJ1-2
TGTGCCAGCAGTGACTCCACGGACACCGGGGAGCTGTTTTTT,CASSDSTDTGELFF,NA,TRBV6-4,few,TRBJ2-2
TGTGCCAGCCGGGACAGCTACGAGCAGTACTTC,CASRDSYEQYF,TRBD1,TRBV5-4,NA,TRBJ2-7
TGTGCCAGCTTCCGGATGGGACAGGGAATCCTCTCTGGGGCCAACGTCCTGACTTTC,CASFRMGQGILSGANVLTF,TRBD1,TRBV5-4,NA,TRBJ2-6
TGTGCCAGCTTCCTTAGCTCCTACAATGAGCAGTTCTTC,CASFLSSYNEQFF,NA,TRBV2,NA,TRBJ2-1
TGTGCCAGCAGGACAGGGAAAACCTACGAGCAGTACTTC,CASRTGKTYEQYF,TRBD1,TRBV2,NA,TRBJ2-7
TGTGCCAGCAGTGACACGGGACAGTCGAGCTCTGGAAACACCATATATTTT,CASSDTGQSSSGNTIYF,TRBD1,TRBV5-4,NA,TRBJ1-3
TGCAGCGTTGTTGGTCCCGGGGGACAGGGGGACAGTGGCTACACCTTC,CSVVGPGGQGDSGYTF,TRBD1,TRBV29-1,NA,TRBJ1-2
TGCGCCAGCAGTCAATCTGAGGGGGCACACACTGAAGCTTTCTTT,CASSQSEGAHTEAFF,TRBD1,TRBV23-1,NA,TRBJ1-1
TGTGCCAGCAGCTCCCCGGGTGGGAATGAAAAACTGTTTTTT,CASSSPGGNEKLFF,NA,TRBV11-2,once,TRBJ1-4
TGTGCCAGCAGTTTAGGACAGGGGGGCTACGAGCAGTACTTC,CASSLGQGGYEQYF,TRBD1,TRBV27,NA,TRBJ2-7
TGCGCCAGCAGCTCGCCTGCCGGGGGGGCACGTGACTCACCGGATACGCAGTATTTT,CASSSPAGGARDSPDTQYF,TRBD2,TRBV7-8,NA,TRBJ2-3
TGTGCCAGCAGTGCCTGGGGCGTAATCCACAATGAGCAGTTCTTC,CASSAWGVIHNEQFF,NA,TRBV6-6,NA,TRBJ2-1
TGTGCCAGTAGACAGCGACAGGGTTGGGCTGAAGCTTTCTTT,CASRQRQGWAEAFF,TRBD1,TRBV19,NA,TRBJ1-1
TGTGCCAGTAGGGTAGCGGGGGGGATCGATGAGCAGTTCTTC,CASRVAGGIDEQFF,TRBD2,TRBV19,NA,TRBJ2-1
TGCGCCAGCAGCCAAGATCGTGACAGGGGGATATACGAGCAGTACTTC,CASSQDRDRGIYEQYF,TRBD1,TRBV4-1,NA,TRBJ2-7
TGTGCCAGTAGCACCACAGGGAACCTATGGAATTCACCCCTCCACTTT,CASSTTGNLWNSPLHF,NA,TRBV19,NA,TRBJ1-6
TGTGCCAGTATACCAGGGGGAAACTATGGCTACACCTTC,CASIPGGNYGYTF,TRBD1,TRBV19,NA,TRBJ1-2
TGCAGCGTTGAAGAAAACATGTCCTACGAGCAGTACTTC,CSVEENMSYEQYF,NA,TRBV29-1,NA,TRBJ2-7
TGTGCCTGGAGTCCACAGAGCTATGGCTACACCTTC,CAWSPQSYGYTF,NA,TRBV30,NA,TRBJ1-2
TGTGCCAGCAGCTTAGACAAAGCAGGAACCAACTATGGCTACACCTTC,CASSLDKAGTNYGYTF,NA,TRBV7-2,NA,TRBJ1-2
TGTGCCAGCTCACCAACCAGGGGCGTCGAGCAGTACTTC,CASSPTRGVEQYF,NA,TRBV18,NA,TRBJ2-7
TGTGCCAGCAAAGGAACGGAGGCAACGGAAGGGTCCGGGGAGCTGTTTTTT,CASKGTEATEGSGELFF,NA,TRBV6-4,NA,TRBJ2-2
TGTGCCAGCAGCGCCTACACAGATACGCAGTATTTT,CASSAYTDTQYF,NA,TRBV5-4,NA,TRBJ2-3
TGTGCCAGCAGTGAAGAGTCCGAAGGCGGTCAGCCCCAGCATTTT,CASSEESEGGQPQHF,NA,TRBV25-1,NA,TRBJ1-5
TGTGCCAGCAGTTTTTTAACAGTAAATTCACCCCTCCACTTT,CASSFLTVNSPLHF,NA,TRBV27,NA,TRBJ1-6
TGTGCCTGTCCGTTGGGGCCCCCTCGGTTCGGGGAGCTGTTTTTT,CACPLGPPRFGELFF,NA,TRBV30,NA,TRBJ2-2
TGCGCCAGCAGCAGGGGGGGGACAGGGGAGTGGGAGCAGTACTTC,CASSRGGTGEWEQYF,TRBD1,TRBV5-1,NA,TRBJ2-7